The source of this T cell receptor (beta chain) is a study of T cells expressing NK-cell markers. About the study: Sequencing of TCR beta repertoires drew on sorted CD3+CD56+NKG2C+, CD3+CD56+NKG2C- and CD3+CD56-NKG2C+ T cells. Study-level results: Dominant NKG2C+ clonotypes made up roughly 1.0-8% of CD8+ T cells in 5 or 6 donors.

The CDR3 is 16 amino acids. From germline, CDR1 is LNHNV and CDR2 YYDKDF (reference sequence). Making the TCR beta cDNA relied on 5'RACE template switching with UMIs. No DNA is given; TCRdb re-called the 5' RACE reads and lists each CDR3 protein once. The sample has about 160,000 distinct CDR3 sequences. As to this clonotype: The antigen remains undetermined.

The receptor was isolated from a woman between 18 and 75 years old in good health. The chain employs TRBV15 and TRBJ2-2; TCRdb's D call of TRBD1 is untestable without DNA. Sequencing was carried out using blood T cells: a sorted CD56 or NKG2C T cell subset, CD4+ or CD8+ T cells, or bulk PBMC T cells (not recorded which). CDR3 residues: CATSRLDRGVTGELFF.